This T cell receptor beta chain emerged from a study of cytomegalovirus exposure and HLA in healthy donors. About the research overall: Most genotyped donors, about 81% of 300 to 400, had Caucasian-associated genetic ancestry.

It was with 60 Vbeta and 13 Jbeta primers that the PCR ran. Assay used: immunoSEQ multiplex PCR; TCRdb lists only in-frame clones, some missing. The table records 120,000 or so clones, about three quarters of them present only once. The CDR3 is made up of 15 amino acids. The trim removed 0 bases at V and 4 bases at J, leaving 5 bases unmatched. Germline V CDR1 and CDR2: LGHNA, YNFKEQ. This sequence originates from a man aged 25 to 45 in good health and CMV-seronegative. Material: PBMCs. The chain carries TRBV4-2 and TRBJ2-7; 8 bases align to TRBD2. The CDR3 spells CASSQEVSGVYEQYF. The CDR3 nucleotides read TGTGCCAGCAGCCAAGAAGTTAGCGGGGTTTACGAGCAGTACTTC.